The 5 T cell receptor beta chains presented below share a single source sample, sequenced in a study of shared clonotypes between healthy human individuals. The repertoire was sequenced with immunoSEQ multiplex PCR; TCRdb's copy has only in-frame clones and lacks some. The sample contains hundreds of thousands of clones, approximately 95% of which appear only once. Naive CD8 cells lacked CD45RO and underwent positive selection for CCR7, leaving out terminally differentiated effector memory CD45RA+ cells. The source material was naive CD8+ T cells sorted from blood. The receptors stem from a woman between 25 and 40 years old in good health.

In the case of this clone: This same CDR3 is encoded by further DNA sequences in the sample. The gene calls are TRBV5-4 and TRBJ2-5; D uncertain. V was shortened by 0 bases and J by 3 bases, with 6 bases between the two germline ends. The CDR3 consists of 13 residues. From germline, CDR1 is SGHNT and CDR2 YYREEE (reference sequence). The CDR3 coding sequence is TGTGCCAGCAGCTTGGAGTCGGAAGAGACCCAGTACTTC. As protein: CASSLESEETQYF.

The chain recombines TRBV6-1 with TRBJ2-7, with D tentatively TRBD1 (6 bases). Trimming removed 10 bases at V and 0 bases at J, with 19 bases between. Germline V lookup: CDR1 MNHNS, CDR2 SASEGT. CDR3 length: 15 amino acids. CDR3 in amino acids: CATHPLRGSSYEQYF. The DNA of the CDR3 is TGTGCCACTCACCCCCTGAGGGGGAGCTCCTACGAGCAGTACTTC.

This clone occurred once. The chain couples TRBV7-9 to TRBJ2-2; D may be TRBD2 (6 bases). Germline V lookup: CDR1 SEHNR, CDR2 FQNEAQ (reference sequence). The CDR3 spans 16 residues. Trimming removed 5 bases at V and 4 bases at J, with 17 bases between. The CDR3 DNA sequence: TGTGCCAGCAGCCTAGGCGGAGGGCCGGCCACCGGGGAGCTGTTTTTT. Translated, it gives CASSLGGGPATGELFF.

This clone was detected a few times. DNA of the CDR3: TGCAGTGCGGGCACCGGGGAGCTGTTTTTT. It specifies CSAGTGELFF. This sequence joins TRBV20-1 and TRBJ2-2; D is ambiguous. The CDR3 extends over 10 amino acids. Trimming removed 6 bases at V and 4 bases at J, with 3 bases between. The germline gives CDR1 DFQATT, CDR2 SNEGSKA (reference sequence).

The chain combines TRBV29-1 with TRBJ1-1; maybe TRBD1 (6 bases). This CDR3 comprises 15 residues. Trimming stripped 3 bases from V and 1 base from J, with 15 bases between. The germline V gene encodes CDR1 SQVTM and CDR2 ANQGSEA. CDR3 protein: CSVDNSWGPNTEAFF. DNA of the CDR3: TGCAGCGTTGACAACAGTTGGGGGCCGAACACTGAAGCTTTCTTT.